This passage covers 27 T cell receptor beta chains from one sample sequenced in a study of identical twins (TCRdb year 2016). Library method: 5' RACE. Sequencer: Illumina HiSeq 2000. TCRdb trimmed the raw reads at Q25, called clones with MiXCR and kept productive beta chains. Entries that share a CDR3 protein sequence are merged under the most common genes and DNA. The sample yields around 1.7 million distinct CDR3 sequences; about 32% were counted once. Jointly, the top ten make up about 0.3% of the sample. The material sequenced was cord blood. The receptors were gathered from a newborn girl in good health.

For this clonotype: The junction departs from the called germline gene at one end, perhaps through a read error. This chain links TRBV12-3 or TRBV12-4 with TRBJ2-1; 9 nucleotides line up with TRBD2. The CDR3 loop spans 16 amino acids. The DNA for the CDR3 is TGTGCCAGCAGCCCCGGGACTAGCTTCGCCTACAATGCGCAGTTCTTC. Protein sequence: CASSPGTSFAYNAQFF.

The rearrangement links TRBV5-1 to TRBJ2-1; 12 positions agree with TRBD2. Germline CDR1 is SGHRS and CDR2 is YFSETQ. The CDR3 extends over 17 amino acids. V gave up 0 bases and J gave up 8 bases; unmatched junction bases: 9. CDR3 bases: TGCGCCAGCAGCTTGGTTTTTTGGACTAGCGGGAAAGATGAGCAGTTCTTC. Translating gives CASSLVFWTSGKDEQFF.

The CDR3 sequence: CASYTLTSGSSTDTQYF. The CDR3 DNA follows: TGTGCCAGCTATACCCTTACTAGCGGATCTAGCACAGATACGCAGTATTTT. The J gene is TRBJ2-3, the V gene TRBV2; TRBD2 aligns across 8 bases. Germline V CDR1 and CDR2: SNHLY, FYNNEI. The V segment lost 8 bases and the J segment 0 bases; nucleotides outside the gene matches: 13. CDR3 size: 17 residues.

This clonotype was seen only a few times. The chain joins TRBV7-2 to TRBJ2-2, with a tentative D call TRBD2 (6 bases). There are 15 residues in the CDR3. In germline, CDR1 is SGHTA, CDR2 FQGNSA. Trimming removed 4 bases from V and 1 base from J, with 10 bases in between. The CDR3 DNA reads TGTGCCAGCAGCTATTTTAGCGGGAACACCGGGGAGCTGTTTTTT. It yields the protein CASSYFSGNTGELFF.

This rearrangement joins TRBV3-1 to TRBJ2-7; TRBD1 agrees at 10 bases. The CDR3 loop spans 15 amino acids. The V gene end was trimmed by 7 bases and the J gene end by 4 bases; junction bases not matched to a gene: 10. Germline V gives CDR1 LGHDT, CDR2 YNNKEL (reference sequence). CDR3 loop: CASNPPRGQGYEQYF. DNA for the CDR3: TGTGCCAGCAACCCTCCTCGGGGACAGGGGTACGAGCAGTACTTC.

The chain is built from TRBV24-1 and TRBJ2-1, with 9 bases aligning to TRBD2. The CDR3 has 16 residues. V trimming: 3 bases; J trimming: 10 bases; junction bases outside the gene matches: 12. CDR1 is KGHDR, CDR2 SFDVKD, per germline. DNA for the CDR3: TGTGCCACCAGTGATGGGGGCGGGAGGGCCTTAGAGGAGCAGTTCTTC. Its protein is CATSDGGGRALEEQFF.

This chain joins TRBV2 and TRBJ2-1; D gene ambiguous. V dropped 8 bases and J dropped 0 bases, with 14 bases sitting between them. There are 15 residues in the CDR3. The germline gives CDR1 SNHLY, CDR2 FYNNEI. The CDR3 DNA reads TGTGCCAGCGGTTCCGGTAAATACTCCTACAATGAGCAGTTCTTC. It codes for CASGSGKYSYNEQFF.

Here the CDR3 DNA reads TGTGCCAGCAGCTTAGATTCTTTTGCCGACCGAACCAGTTTATCCTATAATTCACCCCTCCACTTT. This translates into CASSLDSFADRTSLSYNSPLHF. The gene calls are TRBV11-2 and TRBJ1-6; no clear D gene. V lost 0 bases and J 1 base, leaving 25 bases between the germline ends. CDR3 size: 22 residues. CDR1 SGHAT and CDR2 FQNNGV come from the germline V gene.

CDR3 sequence: CASSLDGTGISYEQYF. CDR3 DNA: TGTGCCAGCAGTTTAGACGGGACAGGAATTTCCTACGAGCAGTACTTC. The chain links TRBV27 to TRBJ2-7, with 8 bases aligning to TRBD1. The CDR3 is 16 amino acids. Germline CDR1 MNHEY, CDR2 SMNVEV (reference sequence). The J segment lost 1 base and the V segment lost 2 bases, leaving 7 bases of the junction unmatched.

About this clonotype itself: One end of the junction is discordant with germline, which a read error may explain. The rearrangement joins TRBV20-1 to TRBJ1-2; D not certain. The CDR3 is made up of 15 amino acids. Germline V gene data show CDR1 as DFQATT and CDR2 as SNEGSKA (reference sequence). The CDR3 DNA is TGCAGTGCTAGAGATCTCGGAGGAGCTAACTATAGCTACACCTTC. Translation: CSARDLGGANYSYTF.

Comment on this clonotype: Germline is not matched at one junction end, which may reflect a read error. The V gene is TRBV6-5, the J gene TRBJ1-1, with D possibly being TRBD1 (5 bases). The CDR3 sequence is 14 residues long. Germline assignment: CDR1 MNHEY and CDR2 SVGAGI. This CDR3 reads CASSRGRGSPEAFF. The CDR3 DNA reads TGTGCCAGCAGTCGAGGCCGGGGGTCACCTGAGGCTTTCTTT.

This chain uses TRBV12-3 or TRBV12-4 with TRBJ1-2; unclear D gene. Trimming stripped 6 bases from V and 5 bases from J, with 22 bases between. This CDR3 is built from 16 residues. The CDR3 bases are TGTGCCAGCAGGACGACCAACCAGGTCCTTGCTTATGGCTACACCTTC. As protein: CASRTTNQVLAYGYTF.

The V and J genes are TRBV20-1 and TRBJ2-5; the D is unclear. The end of the DNA aligns better with TRBJ2-7, so the J call may be wrong. The CDR3 runs 14 residues. Germline V CDR1 and CDR2: DFQATT, SNEGSKA (reference sequence). The chain's CDR3 is CSATVGTGRYEQYF. The CDR3 nucleotides are TGCAGTGCTACCGTGGGAACGGGTCGATACGAGCAGTACTTC.

A few counts support this clonotype. This chain connects TRBV19 to TRBJ2-3, with D possibly TRBD2 on 6 matching bases. The germline V gene has CDR1 LNHDA and CDR2 SQIVND (reference sequence). This CDR3 has 12 amino acids. V shed 3 bases and J shed 6 bases, with 7 bases lying between them. CDR3 coding DNA: TGTGCCAGTAGTATTCGGGAGGATACGCAGTATTTT. Amino acid sequence: CASSIREDTQYF. The complete variable domain, with remaining parts taken from reference TRBV19 and TRBJ2-3, reads DGGITQSPKYLFRKEGQNVTLSCEQNLNHDAMYWYRQDPGQGLRLIYYSQIVNDFQKGDIAEGYSVSREKKESFPLTVTSAQKNPTAFYLCASSIREDTQYFGPGTRLTVL.

In its sample, this clonotype was seen once. The chain uses TRBV9 and TRBJ2-1; D may be TRBD1 or TRBD2 (5 bases each). Looked up from germline, CDR1 is SGDLS and CDR2 is YYNGEE. V was trimmed by 4 bases and J by 9 bases, leaving 17 bases between them. The CDR3 consists of 14 residues. This CDR3 reads CASSLVGDAGEQFF. As DNA, the CDR3 is TGTGCCAGCAGCTTAGTAGGGGACGCCGGTGAGCAGTTCTTC.

Only a few counts were recorded for this clonotype. V is TRBV25-1 and J is TRBJ2-1; 8 nucleotides agree with TRBD2. The CDR3 covers 14 residues. J gave up 6 bases and V 6 bases, and 7 bases lay outside the gene matches. Per germline, CDR1 MGHDK and CDR2 SYGVNS. In DNA, the CDR3 is TGTGCCAGCAGGGAAGGGACTAGATCCAATGAGCAGTTCTTC. Its protein product is CASREGTRSNEQFF.

The CDR3 here is CASSQDLGTGTKLEQFF. CDR3 DNA: TGTGCCAGCAGCCAAGATTTGGGGACAGGGACTAAACTCGAGCAGTTCTTC. J is TRBJ2-1 and V is TRBV3-1; 9 bases line up with TRBD1. Trimming at V came to 0 bases and at J to 10 bases, leaving 13 bases not matched to a gene. Germline CDR1 is LGHDT and CDR2 is YNNKEL (reference sequence). The CDR3 sequence is 17 residues long.

This clonotype was counted only a few times. The chain carries TRBV3-1 and TRBJ1-5, with D possibly being TRBD1 (5 bases). Germline V gene sequence: CDR1 LGHDT, CDR2 YNNKEL (reference sequence). The V end lost 0 bases, the J end lost 6 bases, and 15 bases lay between the germline ends. CDR3 size: 16 residues. The CDR3 loop reads CASSQDSRVQGQPQHF. DNA for the CDR3: TGTGCCAGCAGCCAAGATTCCAGGGTTCAAGGTCAGCCCCAGCATTTT.

The V gene is TRBV7-6, the J gene TRBJ2-1; TRBD1 or TRBD2 may be the D gene (5 bases each). The CDR3 is 13 amino acids. From germline, CDR1 is SGHVS and CDR2 FNYEAQ. Trimming removed 5 bases at V and 9 bases at J, with 14 bases between. As DNA, the CDR3 is TGTGCCAGCAGCGTGGGGGTACGTGGTGAGCAGTTCTTC. This codes for CASSVGVRGEQFF.

A few counts support this clonotype. This chain links TRBV20-1 with TRBJ2-7; D is unclear. With 3 bases removed from V and 3 bases from J, the gap between germline ends came to 15 bases. The CDR3 totals 14 residues. Germline lookup yields CDR1 DFQATT and CDR2 SNEGSKA (reference sequence). CDR3 loop: CSASAGFGRYEQYF. CDR3 in DNA: TGCAGTGCTAGTGCAGGTTTCGGTCGCTACGAGCAGTACTTC.

J is TRBJ2-5 and V is TRBV12-3 or TRBV12-4; TRBD2 aligns across 8 bases. This CDR3 is built from 14 residues. The J segment lost 6 bases and the V segment lost 6 bases, leaving 9 bases of the junction unmatched. This chain's CDR3 is CASSSQRESKTQYF. The CDR3 DNA is TGTGCCAGCAGCAGCCAGCGGGAGTCGAAGACCCAGTACTTC.

This chain joins TRBV7-7 and TRBJ2-1; D uncertain. Trimming left V 5 bases short and J 5 bases short, with 16 bases between. Germline CDR1 SSHAT, CDR2 FNYEAQ (reference sequence). This CDR3 region has 15 residues. CDR3 protein: CASSPHGSGDNEQFF. In DNA, the CDR3 is TGTGCCAGCAGCCCCCACGGGTCTGGCGACAATGAGCAGTTCTTC.

The rearrangement uses TRBV28 and TRBJ2-4, with 9 bases matching TRBD2. This CDR3 has 15 residues. Germline CDR1 reads MDHEN; CDR2 reads SYDVKM. Losses at the gene ends were 2 bases for V and 6 bases for J; bases not matched to a gene: 5. The chain's CDR3 is CASSLGFSGRNIQYF. The DNA for the CDR3 is TGTGCCAGCAGTTTAGGGTTTAGCGGGAGAAACATTCAGTACTTC.

This clonotype was counted a few times. The genes are TRBV2 and TRBJ1-4, with TRBD1 matching 9 bases. The CDR3 covers 12 residues. In germline, CDR1 is SNHLY, CDR2 FYNNEI. The ends lost 11 bases at V and 3 bases at J; junction bases unmatched: 1. Here the CDR3 reads CAGTGPNEKLFF. The CDR3 DNA sequence: TGTGCCGGGACAGGGCCTAATGAAAAACTGTTTTTT.

This clonotype was observed at least ten times. This chain links TRBV5-6 with TRBJ2-3; D ambiguous. V gave up 4 bases and J gave up 5 bases, with 8 bases separating them. This CDR3 has 12 amino acids. CDR1 is SGHDT and CDR2 is YYEEEE in the germline V gene. CDR3 residues: CASSLILDTQYF. CDR3 DNA sequence: TGTGCCAGCAGCCTCATCCTAGATACGCAGTATTTT.

The chain recombines TRBV6-1 with TRBJ1-5; D is unclear. This CDR3 region has 14 residues. Germline CDR1 is MNHNS and CDR2 is SASEGT. V was clipped by 1 base and J by 6 bases, with 10 bases between them. Here the CDR3 reads CASSEGPLRQPQHF. The CDR3 DNA follows: TGTGCCAGCAGTGAAGGTCCCCTCCGTCAGCCCCAGCATTTT.

Worth noting for this clonotype: Just one base apart from a much larger clone, this may be a read error. The rearrangement links TRBV5-1 to TRBJ2-1, with 13 bases identical to TRBD2. The germline gives CDR1 SGHRS, CDR2 YFSETQ. The CDR3 is made up of 16 amino acids. V was clipped by 7 bases and J by 6 bases; unmatched bases: 10. CDR3 bases: TGCGCCAGCGGCCTGACTAGCGGGGGGTTGTTCAATGAGCAGTTCTTC. Amino acids: CASGLTSGGLFNEQFF.